What follows describes a single T cell receptor beta chain. Its specificity is unknown. Looked up from germline, CDR1 is LNHDA and CDR2 is SQIVND (reference sequence). V lost 9 bases and J 3 bases, leaving 14 bases between the germline ends. CDR3 length equals 14 residues. The data are from a study of T cell responses to AZD1222 COVID-19 vaccine. Study-level results: At baseline, seropositivity was found in only a handful of AZD1222 recipients. Repertoires were collected only later (after the peak T cell response had occurred).

Produced via immunoSEQ multiplex PCR; TCRdb's table is partial and in-frame only. This sample has about 64,000 clones, with about 93% found just once. The chain links TRBV19 to TRBJ2-2; D is perhaps TRBD2 (5 bases). This clonotype was obtained from an adult who received the MenACWY meningococcal vaccine as a control. The sample was peripheral blood, taken 28 days after the second dose of the MenACWY control vaccine. The CDR3 DNA sequence: TGTGCCAGCGGGGTCAACGCCGACACCGGGGAGCTGTTTTTT. This sequence encodes CASGVNADTGELFF.